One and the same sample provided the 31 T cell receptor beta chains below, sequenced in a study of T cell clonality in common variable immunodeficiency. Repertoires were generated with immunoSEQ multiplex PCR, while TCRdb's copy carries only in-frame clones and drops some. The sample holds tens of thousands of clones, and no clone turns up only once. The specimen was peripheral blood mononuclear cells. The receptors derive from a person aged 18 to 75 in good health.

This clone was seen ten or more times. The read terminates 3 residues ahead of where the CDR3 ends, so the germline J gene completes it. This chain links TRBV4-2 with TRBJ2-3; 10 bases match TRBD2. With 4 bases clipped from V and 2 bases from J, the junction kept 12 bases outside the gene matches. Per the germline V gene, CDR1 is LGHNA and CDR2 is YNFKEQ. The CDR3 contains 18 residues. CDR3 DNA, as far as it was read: TGTGCCAGCAGCCGGGCGACTAGCGGGTTCCTCCTCACAGATACG. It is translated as CASSRATSGFLLTDT. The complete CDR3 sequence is CASSRATSGFLLTDTQYF.

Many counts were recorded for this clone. The covered CDR3 bases are TGTGCCAGCAGCGCGGTCTATAGCAATCAGCCC. Its translation: CASSAVYSNQP. The whole CDR3 sequence reads CASSAVYSNQPQHF. The chain recombines TRBV4-2 with TRBJ1-5; the D is unclear. The read terminates 3 residues before the CDR3 end, so the remaining end is supplied by the germline J gene. V was pared by 5 bases and J by 0 bases, with 8 bases between. CDR1 LGHNA and CDR2 YNFKEQ come from the germline V gene. This CDR3 is 14 amino acids long.

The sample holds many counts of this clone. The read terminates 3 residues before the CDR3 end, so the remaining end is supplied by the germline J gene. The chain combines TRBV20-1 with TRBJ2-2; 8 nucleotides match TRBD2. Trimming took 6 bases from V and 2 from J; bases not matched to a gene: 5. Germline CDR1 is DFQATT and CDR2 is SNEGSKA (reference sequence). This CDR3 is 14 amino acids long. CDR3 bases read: TGCAGTGCCCCCGGGACTAGAAACACCGGGGAG. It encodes CSAPGTRNTGE. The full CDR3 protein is CSAPGTRNTGELFF.

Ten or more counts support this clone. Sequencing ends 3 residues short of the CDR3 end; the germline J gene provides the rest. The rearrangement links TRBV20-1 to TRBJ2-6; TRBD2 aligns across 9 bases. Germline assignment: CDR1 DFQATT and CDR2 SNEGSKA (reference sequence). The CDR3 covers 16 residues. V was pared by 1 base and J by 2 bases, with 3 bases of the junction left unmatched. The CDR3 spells CSARVSGRPGANVLTF. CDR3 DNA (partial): TGCAGTGCTAGAGTAAGCGGGAGGCCTGGGGCCAACGTC.

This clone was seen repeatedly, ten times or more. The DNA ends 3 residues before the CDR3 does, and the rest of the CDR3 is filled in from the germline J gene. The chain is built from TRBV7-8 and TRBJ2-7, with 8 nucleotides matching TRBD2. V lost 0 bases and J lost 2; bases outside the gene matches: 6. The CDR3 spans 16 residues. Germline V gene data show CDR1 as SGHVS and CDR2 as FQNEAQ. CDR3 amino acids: CASSLADSGITYEQYF. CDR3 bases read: TGTGCCAGCAGCTTAGCGGATAGCGGGATTACCTACGAG.

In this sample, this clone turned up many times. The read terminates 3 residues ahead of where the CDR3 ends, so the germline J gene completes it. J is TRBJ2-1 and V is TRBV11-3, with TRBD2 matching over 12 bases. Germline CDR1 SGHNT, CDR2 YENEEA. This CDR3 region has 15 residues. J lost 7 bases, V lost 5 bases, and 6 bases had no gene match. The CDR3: CASSPTSGSENEQFF. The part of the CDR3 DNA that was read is TGTGCCAGCAGCCCGACTAGCGGGAGCGAGAATGAG.

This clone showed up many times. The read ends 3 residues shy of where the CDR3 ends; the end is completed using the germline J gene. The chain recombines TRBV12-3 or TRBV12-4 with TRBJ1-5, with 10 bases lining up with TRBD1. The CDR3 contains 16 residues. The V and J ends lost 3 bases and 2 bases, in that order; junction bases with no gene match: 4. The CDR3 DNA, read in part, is TGTGCCAGCAGTTTGGACAGGGGGTTAGGCAATCAGCCC. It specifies CASSLDRGLGNQP. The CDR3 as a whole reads CASSLDRGLGNQPQHF.

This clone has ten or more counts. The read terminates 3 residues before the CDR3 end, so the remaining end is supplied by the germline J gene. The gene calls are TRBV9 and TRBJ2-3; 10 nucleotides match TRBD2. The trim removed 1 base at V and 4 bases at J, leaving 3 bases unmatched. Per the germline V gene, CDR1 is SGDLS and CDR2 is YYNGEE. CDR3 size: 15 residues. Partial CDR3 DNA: TGTGCCAGCAGCGTACTAGCGGGAGTATCAGATACG. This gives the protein CASSVLAGVSDT. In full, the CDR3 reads CASSVLAGVSDTQYF.

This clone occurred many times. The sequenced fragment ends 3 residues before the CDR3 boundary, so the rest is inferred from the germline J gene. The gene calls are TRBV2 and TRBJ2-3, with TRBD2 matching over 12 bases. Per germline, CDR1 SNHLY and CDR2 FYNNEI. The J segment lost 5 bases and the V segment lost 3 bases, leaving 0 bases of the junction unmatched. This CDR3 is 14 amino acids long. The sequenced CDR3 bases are TGTGCCAGCAGTGAGGGACTAGCGGGAGATACG. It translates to CASSEGLAGDT. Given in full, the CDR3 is CASSEGLAGDTQYF.

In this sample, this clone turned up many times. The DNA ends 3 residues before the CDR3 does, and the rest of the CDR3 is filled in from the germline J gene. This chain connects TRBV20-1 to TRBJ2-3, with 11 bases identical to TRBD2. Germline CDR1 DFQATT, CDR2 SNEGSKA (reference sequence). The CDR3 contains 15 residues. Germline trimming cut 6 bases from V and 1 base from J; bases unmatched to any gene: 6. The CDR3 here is CSATTSGSGTDTQYF. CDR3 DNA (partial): TGCAGTGCCACTACTAGCGGGAGCGGCACAGATACG.

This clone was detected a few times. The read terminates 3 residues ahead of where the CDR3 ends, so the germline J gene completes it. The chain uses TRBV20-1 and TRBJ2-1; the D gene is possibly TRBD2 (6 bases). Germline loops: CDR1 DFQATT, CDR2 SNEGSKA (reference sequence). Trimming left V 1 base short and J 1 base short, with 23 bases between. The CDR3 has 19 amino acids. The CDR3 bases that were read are TGCAGTGCTAGAGCCCCGGGACTTGTGAGACGAGGGTCCTACAATGAG. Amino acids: CSARAPGLVRRGSYNE. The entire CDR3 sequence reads CSARAPGLVRRGSYNEQFF.

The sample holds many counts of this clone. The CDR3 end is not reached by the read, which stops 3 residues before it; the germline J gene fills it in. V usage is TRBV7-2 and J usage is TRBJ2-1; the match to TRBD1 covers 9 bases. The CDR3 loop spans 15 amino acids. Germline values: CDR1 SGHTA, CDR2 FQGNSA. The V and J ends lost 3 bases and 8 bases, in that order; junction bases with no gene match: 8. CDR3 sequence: CASSLGQGLLDEQFF. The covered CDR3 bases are TGTGCCAGCAGCTTGGGACAGGGTCTTTTGGATGAG.

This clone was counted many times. The CDR3 is CASSFRGGQPQHF. The part of the CDR3 DNA that was read is TGTGCCAGCAGCTTCAGGGGCGGGCAGCCC. The chain recombines TRBV7-6 with TRBJ1-5; D possibly corresponds to TRBD1 (6 bases). The observed sequence ends 3 residues before the CDR3 terminus, with the missing tail filled in from the germline J gene. Germline V lookup: CDR1 SGHVS, CDR2 FNYEAQ. The CDR3 consists of 13 residues. V was cut by 3 bases and J by 7 bases, with 10 bases left in between. Full variable domain (remainder filled in from reference TRBV7-6 and TRBJ1-5): GAGVSQSPRYKVTKRGQDVALRCDPISGHVSLYWYRQALGQGPEFLTYFNYEAQQDKSGLPNDRFSAERPEGSISTLTIQRTEQRDSAMYRCASSFRGGQPQHFGDGTRLSIL.

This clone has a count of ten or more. CDR3 sequence: CASSSGLAGWGDTQYF. The sequenced part of the CDR3 DNA is TGTGCCAGCTCATCCGGACTAGCGGGTTGGGGAGATACG. The J gene is TRBJ2-3, the V gene TRBV18; 11 bases are shared with TRBD2. The read terminates 3 residues before the CDR3 end, so the remaining end is supplied by the germline J gene. The V gene end was trimmed by 5 bases and the J gene end by 5 bases; junction bases not matched to a gene: 9. Germline CDR1 KGHSH, CDR2 LQKENI. The CDR3 length is 16 residues.

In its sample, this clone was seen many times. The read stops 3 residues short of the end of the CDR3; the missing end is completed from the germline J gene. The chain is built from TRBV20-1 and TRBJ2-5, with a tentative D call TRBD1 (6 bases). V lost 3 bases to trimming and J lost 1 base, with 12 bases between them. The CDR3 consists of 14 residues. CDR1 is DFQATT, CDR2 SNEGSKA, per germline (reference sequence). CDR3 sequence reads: CSARTGFGQETQYF. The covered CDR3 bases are TGCAGTGCTAGGACAGGTTTCGGCCAAGAGACC.

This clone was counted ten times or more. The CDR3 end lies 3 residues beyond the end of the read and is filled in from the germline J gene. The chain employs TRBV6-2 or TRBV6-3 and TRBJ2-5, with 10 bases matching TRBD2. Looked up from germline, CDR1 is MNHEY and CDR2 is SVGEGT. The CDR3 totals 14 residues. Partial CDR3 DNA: TGTGCGAGCGGGGGGGCCTTGGGGCAAGAGACC. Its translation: CASGGALGQET. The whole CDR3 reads CASGGALGQETQYF.

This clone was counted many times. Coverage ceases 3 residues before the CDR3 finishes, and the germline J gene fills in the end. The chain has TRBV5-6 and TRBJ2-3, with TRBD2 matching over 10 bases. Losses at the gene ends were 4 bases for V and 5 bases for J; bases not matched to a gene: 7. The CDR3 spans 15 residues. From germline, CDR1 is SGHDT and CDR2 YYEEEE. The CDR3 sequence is CASSNSLAGVDTQYF. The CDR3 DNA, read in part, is TGTGCCAGCAGCAACAGTCTAGCGGGAGTAGATACG.

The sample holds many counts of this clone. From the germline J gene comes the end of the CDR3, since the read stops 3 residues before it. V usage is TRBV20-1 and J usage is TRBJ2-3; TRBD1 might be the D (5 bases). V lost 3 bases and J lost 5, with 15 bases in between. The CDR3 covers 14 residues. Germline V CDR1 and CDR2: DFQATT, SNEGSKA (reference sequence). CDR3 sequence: CSASGRQGLDTQYF. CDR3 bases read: TGCAGTGCTAGTGGGCGTCAGGGCCTAGATACG.

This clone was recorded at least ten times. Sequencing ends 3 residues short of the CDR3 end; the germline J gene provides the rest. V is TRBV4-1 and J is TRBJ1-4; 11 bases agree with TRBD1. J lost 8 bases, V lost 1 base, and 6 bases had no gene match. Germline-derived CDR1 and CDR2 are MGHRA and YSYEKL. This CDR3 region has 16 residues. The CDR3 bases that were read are TGCGCCAGCAGCCAAGCCAGGACAGGGGGCACAGAAAAA. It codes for CASSQARTGGTEK. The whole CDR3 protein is CASSQARTGGTEKLFF.

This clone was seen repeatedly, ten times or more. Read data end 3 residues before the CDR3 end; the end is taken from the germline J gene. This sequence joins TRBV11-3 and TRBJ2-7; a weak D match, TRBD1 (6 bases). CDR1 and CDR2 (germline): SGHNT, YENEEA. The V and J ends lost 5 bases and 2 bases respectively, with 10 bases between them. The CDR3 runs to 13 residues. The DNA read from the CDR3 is TGTGCCAGCAGCACCGGACAGCCCTACGAG. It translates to CASSTGQPYE. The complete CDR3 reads CASSTGQPYEQYF.

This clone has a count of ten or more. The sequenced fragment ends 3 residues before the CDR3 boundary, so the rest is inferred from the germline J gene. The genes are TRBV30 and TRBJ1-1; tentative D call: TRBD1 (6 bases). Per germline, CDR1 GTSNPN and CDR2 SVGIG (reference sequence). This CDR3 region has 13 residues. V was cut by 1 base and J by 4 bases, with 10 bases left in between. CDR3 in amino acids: CAWSEGGGTEAFF. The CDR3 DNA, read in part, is TGTGCCTGGAGTGAAGGAGGGGGCACTGAA.

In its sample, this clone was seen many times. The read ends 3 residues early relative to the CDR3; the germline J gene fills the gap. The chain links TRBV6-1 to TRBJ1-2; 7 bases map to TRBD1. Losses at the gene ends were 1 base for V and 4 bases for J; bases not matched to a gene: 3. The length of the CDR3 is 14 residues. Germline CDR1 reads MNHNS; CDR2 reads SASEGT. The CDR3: CASSEGGTAYGYTF. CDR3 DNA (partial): TGTGCCAGCAGTGAAGGTGGGACAGCCTATGGC.

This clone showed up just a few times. The CDR3 is CASSDQGLHNSPLHF. The part of the CDR3 DNA that was read is TGTGCCAGCAGCGACCAGGGTTTGCATAATTCACCC. The V gene is TRBV11-2, the J gene TRBJ1-6; D is perhaps TRBD1 (5 bases). The CDR3 goes on 3 residues after the read ends, and that part is filled in from the germline J gene. Germline CDR1 and CDR2: SGHAT and FQNNGV. Trimming removed 5 bases at V and 5 bases at J, with 13 bases between. This CDR3 is 15 amino acids long.

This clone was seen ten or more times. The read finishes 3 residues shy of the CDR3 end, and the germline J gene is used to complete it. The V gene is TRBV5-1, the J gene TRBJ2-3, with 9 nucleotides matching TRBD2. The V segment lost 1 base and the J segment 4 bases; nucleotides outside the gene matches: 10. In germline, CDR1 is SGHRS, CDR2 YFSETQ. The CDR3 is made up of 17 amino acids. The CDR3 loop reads CASSLQGSGRRSDTQYF. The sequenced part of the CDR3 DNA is TGCGCCAGCAGCTTGCAAGGTAGCGGGAGAAGGTCAGATACG.

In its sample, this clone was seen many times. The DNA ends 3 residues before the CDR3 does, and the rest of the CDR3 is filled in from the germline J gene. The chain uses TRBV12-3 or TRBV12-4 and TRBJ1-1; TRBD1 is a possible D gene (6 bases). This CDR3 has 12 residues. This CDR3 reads CASNRGRGEAFF. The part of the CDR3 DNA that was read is TGTGCCAGCAATAGAGGCAGGGGAGAA.

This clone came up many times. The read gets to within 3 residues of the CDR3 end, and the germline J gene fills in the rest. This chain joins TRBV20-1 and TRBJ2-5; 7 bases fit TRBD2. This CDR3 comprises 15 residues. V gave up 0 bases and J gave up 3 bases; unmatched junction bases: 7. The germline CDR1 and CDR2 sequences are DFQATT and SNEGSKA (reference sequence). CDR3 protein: CSARDPLAEKETQYF. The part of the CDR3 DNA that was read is TGCAGTGCTAGAGATCCCCTAGCGGAGAAAGAGACC.

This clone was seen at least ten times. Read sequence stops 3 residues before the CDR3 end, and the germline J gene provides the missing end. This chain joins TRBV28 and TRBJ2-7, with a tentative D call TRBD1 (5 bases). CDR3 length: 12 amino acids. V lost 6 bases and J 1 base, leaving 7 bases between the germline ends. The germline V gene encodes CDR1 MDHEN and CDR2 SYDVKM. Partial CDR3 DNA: TGTGCCAGCAGGCAGGGTTCCTACGAG. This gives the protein CASRQGSYE. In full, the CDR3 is CASRQGSYEQYF.

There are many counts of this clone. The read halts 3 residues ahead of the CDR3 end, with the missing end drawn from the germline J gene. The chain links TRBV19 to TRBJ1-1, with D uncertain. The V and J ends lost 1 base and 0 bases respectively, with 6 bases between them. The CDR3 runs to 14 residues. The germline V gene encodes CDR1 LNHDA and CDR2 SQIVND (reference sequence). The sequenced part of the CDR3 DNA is TGTGCCAGTAGTATAGGCGAGTTGAACACTGAA. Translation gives CASSIGELNTE. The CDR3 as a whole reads CASSIGELNTEAFF.

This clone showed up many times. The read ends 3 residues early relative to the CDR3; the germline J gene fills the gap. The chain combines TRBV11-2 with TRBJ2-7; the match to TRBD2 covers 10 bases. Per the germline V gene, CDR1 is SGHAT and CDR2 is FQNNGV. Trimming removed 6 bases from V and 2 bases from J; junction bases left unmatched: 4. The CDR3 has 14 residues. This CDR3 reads CASSRTSGPYEQYF. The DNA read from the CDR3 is TGTGCCAGCAGTCGGACTAGCGGACCCTACGAG.

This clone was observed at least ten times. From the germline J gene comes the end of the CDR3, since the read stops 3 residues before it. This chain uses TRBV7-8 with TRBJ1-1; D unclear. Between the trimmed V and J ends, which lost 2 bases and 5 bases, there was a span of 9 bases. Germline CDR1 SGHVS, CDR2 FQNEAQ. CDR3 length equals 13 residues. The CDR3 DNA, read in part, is TGTGCCAGCAGCTTATTAACTGAGACTGAA. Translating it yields CASSLLTETE. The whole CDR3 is CASSLLTETEAFF.

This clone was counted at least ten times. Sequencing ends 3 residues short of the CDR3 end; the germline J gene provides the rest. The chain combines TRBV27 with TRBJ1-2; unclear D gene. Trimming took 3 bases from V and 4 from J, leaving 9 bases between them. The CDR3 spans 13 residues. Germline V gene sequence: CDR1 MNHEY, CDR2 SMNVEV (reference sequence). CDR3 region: CASSFRGTYGYTF. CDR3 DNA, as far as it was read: TGTGCCAGCAGTTTCCGTGGCACCTATGGC.